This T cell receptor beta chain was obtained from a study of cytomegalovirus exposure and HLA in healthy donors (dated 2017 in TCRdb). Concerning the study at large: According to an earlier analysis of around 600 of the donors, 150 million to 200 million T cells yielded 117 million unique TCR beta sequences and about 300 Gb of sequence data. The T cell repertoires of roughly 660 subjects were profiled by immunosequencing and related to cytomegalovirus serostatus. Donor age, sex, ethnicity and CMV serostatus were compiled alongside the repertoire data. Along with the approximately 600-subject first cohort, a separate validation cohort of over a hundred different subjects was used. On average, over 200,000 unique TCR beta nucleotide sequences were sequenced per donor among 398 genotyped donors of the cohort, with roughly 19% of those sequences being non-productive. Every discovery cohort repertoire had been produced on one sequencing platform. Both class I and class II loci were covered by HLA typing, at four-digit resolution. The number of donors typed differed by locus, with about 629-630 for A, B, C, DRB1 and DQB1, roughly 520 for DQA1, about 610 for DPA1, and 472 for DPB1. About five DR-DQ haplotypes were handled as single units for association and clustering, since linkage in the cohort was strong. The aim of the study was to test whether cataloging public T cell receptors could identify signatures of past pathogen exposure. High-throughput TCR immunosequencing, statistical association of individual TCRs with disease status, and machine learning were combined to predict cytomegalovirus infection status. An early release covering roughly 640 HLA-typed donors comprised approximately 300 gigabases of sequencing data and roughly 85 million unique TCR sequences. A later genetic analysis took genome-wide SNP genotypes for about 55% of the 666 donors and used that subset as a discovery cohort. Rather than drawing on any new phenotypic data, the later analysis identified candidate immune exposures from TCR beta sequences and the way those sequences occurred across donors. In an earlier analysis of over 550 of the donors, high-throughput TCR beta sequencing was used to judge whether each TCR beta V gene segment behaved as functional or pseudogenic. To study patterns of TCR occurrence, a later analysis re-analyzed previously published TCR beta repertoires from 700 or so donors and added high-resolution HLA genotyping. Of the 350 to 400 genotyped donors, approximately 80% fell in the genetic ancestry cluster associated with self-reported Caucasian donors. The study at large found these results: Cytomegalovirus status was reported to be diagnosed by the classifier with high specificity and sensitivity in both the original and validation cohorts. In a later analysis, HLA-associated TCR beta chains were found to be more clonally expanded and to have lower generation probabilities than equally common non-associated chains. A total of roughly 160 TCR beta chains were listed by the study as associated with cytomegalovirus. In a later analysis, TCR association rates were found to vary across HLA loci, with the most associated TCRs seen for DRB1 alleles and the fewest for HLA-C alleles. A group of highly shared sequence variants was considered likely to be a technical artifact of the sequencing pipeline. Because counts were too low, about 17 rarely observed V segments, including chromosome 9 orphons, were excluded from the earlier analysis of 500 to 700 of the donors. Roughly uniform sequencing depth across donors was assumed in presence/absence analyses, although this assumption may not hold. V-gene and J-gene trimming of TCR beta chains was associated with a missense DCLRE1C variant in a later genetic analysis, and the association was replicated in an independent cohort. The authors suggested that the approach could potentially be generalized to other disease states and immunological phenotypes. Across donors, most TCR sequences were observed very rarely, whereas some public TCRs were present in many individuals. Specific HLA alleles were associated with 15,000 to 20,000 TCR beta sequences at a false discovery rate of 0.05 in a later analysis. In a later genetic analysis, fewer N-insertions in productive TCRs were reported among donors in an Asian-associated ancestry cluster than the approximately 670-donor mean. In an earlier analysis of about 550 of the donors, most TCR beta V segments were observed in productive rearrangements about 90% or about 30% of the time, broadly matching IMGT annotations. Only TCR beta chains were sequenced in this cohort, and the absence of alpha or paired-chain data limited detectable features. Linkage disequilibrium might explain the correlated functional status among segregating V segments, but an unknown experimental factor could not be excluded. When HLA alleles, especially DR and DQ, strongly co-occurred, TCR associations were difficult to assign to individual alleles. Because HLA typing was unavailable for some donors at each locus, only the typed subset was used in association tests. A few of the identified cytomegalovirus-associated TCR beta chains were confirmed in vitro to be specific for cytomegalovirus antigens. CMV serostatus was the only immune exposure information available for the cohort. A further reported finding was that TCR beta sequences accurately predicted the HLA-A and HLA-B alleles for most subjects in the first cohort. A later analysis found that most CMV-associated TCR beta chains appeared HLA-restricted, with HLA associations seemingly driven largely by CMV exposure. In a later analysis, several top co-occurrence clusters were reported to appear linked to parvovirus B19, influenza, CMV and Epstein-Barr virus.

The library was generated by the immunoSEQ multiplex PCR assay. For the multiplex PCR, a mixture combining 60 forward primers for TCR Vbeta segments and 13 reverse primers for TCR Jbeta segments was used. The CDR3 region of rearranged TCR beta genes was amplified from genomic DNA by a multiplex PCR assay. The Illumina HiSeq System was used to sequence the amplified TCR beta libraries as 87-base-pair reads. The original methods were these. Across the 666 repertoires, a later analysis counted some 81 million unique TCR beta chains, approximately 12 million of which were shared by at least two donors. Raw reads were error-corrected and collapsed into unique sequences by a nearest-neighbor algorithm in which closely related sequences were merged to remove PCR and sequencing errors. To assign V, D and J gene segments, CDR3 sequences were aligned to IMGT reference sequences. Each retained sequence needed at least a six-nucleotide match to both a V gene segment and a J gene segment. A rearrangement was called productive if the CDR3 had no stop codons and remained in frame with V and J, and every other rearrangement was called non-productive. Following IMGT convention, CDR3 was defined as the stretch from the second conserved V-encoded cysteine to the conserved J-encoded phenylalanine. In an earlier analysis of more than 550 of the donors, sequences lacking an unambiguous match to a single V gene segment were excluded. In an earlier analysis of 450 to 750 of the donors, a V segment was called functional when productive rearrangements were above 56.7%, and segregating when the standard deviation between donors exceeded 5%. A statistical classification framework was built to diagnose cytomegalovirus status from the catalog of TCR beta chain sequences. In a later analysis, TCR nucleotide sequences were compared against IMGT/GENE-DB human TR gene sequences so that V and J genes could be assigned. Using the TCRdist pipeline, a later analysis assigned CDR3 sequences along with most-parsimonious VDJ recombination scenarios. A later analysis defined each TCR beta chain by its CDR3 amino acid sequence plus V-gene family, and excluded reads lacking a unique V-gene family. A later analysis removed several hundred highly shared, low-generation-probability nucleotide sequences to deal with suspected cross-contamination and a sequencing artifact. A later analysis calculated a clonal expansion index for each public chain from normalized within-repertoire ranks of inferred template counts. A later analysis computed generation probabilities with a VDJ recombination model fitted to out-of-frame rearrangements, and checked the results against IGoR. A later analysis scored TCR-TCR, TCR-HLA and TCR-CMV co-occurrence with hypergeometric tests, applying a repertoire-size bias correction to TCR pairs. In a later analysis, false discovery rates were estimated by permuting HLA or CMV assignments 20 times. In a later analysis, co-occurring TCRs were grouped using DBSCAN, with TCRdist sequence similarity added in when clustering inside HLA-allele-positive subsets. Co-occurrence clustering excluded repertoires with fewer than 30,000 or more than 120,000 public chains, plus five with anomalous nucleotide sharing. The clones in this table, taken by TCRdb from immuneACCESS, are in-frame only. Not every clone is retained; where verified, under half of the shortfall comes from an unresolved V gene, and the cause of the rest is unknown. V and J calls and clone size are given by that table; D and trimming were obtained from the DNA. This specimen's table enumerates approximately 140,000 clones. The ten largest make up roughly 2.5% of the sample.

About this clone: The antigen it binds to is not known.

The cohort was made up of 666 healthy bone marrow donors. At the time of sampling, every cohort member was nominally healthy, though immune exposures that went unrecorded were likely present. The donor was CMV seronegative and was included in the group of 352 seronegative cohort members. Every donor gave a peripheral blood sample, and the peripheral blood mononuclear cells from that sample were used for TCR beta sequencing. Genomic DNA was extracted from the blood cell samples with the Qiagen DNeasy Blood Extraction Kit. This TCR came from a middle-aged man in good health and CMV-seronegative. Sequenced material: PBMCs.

The encoded CDR3 is CASSPRGGRKDEQFF. The nucleotide sequence is TGTGCCAGCAGCCCCCGGGGGGGCCGGAAGGATGAGCAGTTCTTC. The chain employs TRBV11-3 and TRBJ2-1; the junction holds 8 bases that match TRBD2. Trimming accounts for 5 bases at V and 8 bases at J, while the number of junction bases matched to no gene is 11. The CDR3 contains 15 residues, cysteine and phenylalanine counted. Only the CDR3 region is kept as DNA, spanning 45 bases read in frame from base 1. For CDR1 and CDR2, the germline V gene lists SGHNT and YENEEA.